The rows below give T cell receptor beta chains drawn from one sample of a study of CD8 T cells in Susac syndrome. MiXCR, applied by TCRdb to the immunoSEQ multiplex PCR reads, yields one record per CDR3 protein. The sample includes around 130,000 distinct CDR3 sequences, 85% to 95% of them seen just once. The sequencing sample was made of CD4+ T cells from PBMCs. These receptors all come from a human donor with multiple sclerosis. CDR3s include the opening cysteine and the closing phenylalanine or tryptophan. Each record gives: D gene, clone size, V gene, J gene, CDR3 DNA, CDR3 protein. D genes are given only for firm matches. Size is stated for part of the rows, as once, few or many counts, or as a class when the clone is expanded.

-	-	TRBV3-1	TRBJ1-2	TGTGCCAGCAGCCCCAGGGCGGATTTCCATGGCTACACCTTC	CASSPRADFHGYTF
-	-	TRBV20-1	TRBJ1-4	TGCAGTGCCTTTGGACAATATAATGAAAAACTGTTTTTT	CSAFGQYNEKLFF
-	-	TRBV9	TRBJ2-6	TGTGCCAGCAGCGTAGAGGGGGGTTTTTACTCTGGGGCCAACGTCCTGACTTTC	CASSVEGGFYSGANVLTF
TRBD2	-	TRBV7-9	TRBJ2-3	TGTGCCAGCAGCTTAGCGAAGACTAGCGGGAGTCCAGATACGCAGTATTTT	CASSLAKTSGSPDTQYF
-	-	TRBV3-1	TRBJ2-3	TGTGCCAGCAGCCAGGGGTTAGATACGCAGTATTTT	CASSQGLDTQYF
-	-	TRBV10-3	TRBJ2-2	TGTGCCATCACCCGGGCGACAGGAGCCGGGGAGCTGTTTTTT	CAITRATGAGELFF
-	-	TRBV28	TRBJ2-7	TGTGCCAGCAGCTTGGCCCGGGGCGAGCAGTACTTC	CASSLARGEQYF
TRBD2	-	TRBV28	TRBJ2-5	TGTGCCAGCACCTCGATCGGACTAGCTGGTGAGACCCAGTACTTC	CASTSIGLAGETQYF
-	once	TRBV6-2/TRBV6-3	TRBJ2-1	TGTGCCAGCAGCCAACGGGCAGGGCGGTACAATGAGCAGTTCTTC	CASSQRAGRYNEQFF
-	-	TRBV7-2	TRBJ2-1	TGTGCCAGCAGCTCCAGAAACGGACAGGAGCAGTTCTTC	CASSSRNGQEQFF
-	-	TRBV7-6	TRBJ2-7	TGTGCCAGCAGCTTAGGACACCGGTCCTCCGAGCAGTACTTC	CASSLGHRSSEQYF
TRBD2	-	TRBV10-3	TRBJ2-7	TGTGCCATCAGAAAGGGACTAGCGGACTACGAGCAGTACTTC	CAIRKGLADYEQYF
TRBD2	-	TRBV9	TRBJ2-5	TGTGCCAGCAGCCCCCAGCGGGGTAATGGAGAGACCCAGTACTTC	CASSPQRGNGETQYF
-	-	TRBV28	TRBJ2-1	TGTGCCAGCAGTTTATTGCGGGGCCAGCAGTTCTTC	CASSLLRGQQFF
-	-	TRBV3-1	TRBJ2-1	TGTGCCAGCAGCCGGTCGGTCTCCTACAATGAGCAGTTCTTC	CASSRSVSYNEQFF
-	-	TRBV12-3/TRBV12-4	TRBJ2-7	TGTGCCAGCAGTGCCACAGGGAGCTCCTACGAGCAGTACTTC	CASSATGSSYEQYF
-	-	TRBV27	TRBJ2-6	TGTGCCAGCAGTTCGCCGAGTTCTGGGGCCAACGTCCTGACTTTC	CASSSPSSGANVLTF
-	-	TRBV30	TRBJ2-1	TGTGCCTGGAGCGACGACCCCGTGGGGTACAATGAGCAGTTCTTC	CAWSDDPVGYNEQFF
-	-	TRBV29-1	TRBJ2-5	TGCAGCGTTCTGGGGAAAGAGACCCAGTACTTC	CSVLGKETQYF
-	-	TRBV20-1	TRBJ2-7	TGCAGTGCTAGTCGGGACTCGGGTTCCTACGAGCAGTACTTC	CSASRDSGSYEQYF
-	-	TRBV29-1	TRBJ1-1	TGCAGCGATCAGGGGAGGGGCACTGAAGCTTTCTTT	CSDQGRGTEAFF
TRBD1	-	TRBV7-2	TRBJ2-5	TGTGCCAGCAGCCTTGACAGGGCCTCGGAGACCCAGTACTTC	CASSLDRASETQYF
-	-	TRBV2	TRBJ1-6	TGTGCCAGCAGATCGAGGGGGGGTGACAATTCACCCCTCCACTTT	CASRSRGGDNSPLHF
-	-	TRBV20-1	TRBJ2-4	TGCAGTGCTAGAACCGACAAAAACATTCAGTACTTC	CSARTDKNIQYF
TRBD2	-	TRBV20-1	TRBJ2-7	TGCAGTGCTAGAGGCGAACTAGCGGGGGGCCTATACGAGCAGTACTTC	CSARGELAGGLYEQYF
TRBD1	-	TRBV9	TRBJ1-2	TGTGCCAGCAGCGCACTGGACAGGATTAACTATGGCTACACCTTC	CASSALDRINYGYTF
-	-	TRBV2	TRBJ1-5	TGTGCCAGCAGTGAAAGGCGGGTAGATCAGCCCCAGCATTTT	CASSERRVDQPQHF
TRBD2	few	TRBV29-1	TRBJ2-4	TGCAGCGGGGGGGGACTGGGCAAAAACATTCAGTACTTC	CSGGGLGKNIQYF
-	-	TRBV29-1	TRBJ1-1	TGCAGCGTATGTTTGCAGGCCTCGGGGACTGAAGCTTTCTTT	CSVCLQASGTEAFF
-	-	TRBV28	TRBJ1-2	TGTGCCAGCACGGCGGGGCTCGATGGCTACACCTTC	CASTAGLDGYTF
TRBD1	-	TRBV5-6	TRBJ1-5	TGTGCCAGCAGCTATTCCGGGACAGGGTACAATCAGCCCCAGCATTTT	CASSYSGTGYNQPQHF
-	-	TRBV27	TRBJ1-6	TGTGCCAGCAGTTTATTTATTCTTGGAAATTCACCCCTCCACTTT	CASSLFILGNSPLHF
-	-	TRBV18	TRBJ2-5	TGTGCCAGCTCACCCATACCCCAAGAGACCCAGTACTTC	CASSPIPQETQYF
-	-	TRBV27	TRBJ1-5	TGTGCCAGCAGTTTAGGGCTCACCGATCAGCCCCAGCATTTT	CASSLGLTDQPQHF
-	-	TRBV6-5	TRBJ1-5	TGTGCCAGCAGTTACAGGGGCCATCAGCCCCAGCATTTT	CASSYRGHQPQHF
-	-	TRBV20-1	TRBJ2-3	TGCAGTGCTAGAGACCCTTACGGGGGTGGGGGCACAGATACGCAGTATTTT	CSARDPYGGGGTDTQYF
-	-	TRBV4-1	TRBJ2-5	TGCGCCAGCAGCCAAGAGGGCTGGCAAGAGACCCAGTACTTC	CASSQEGWQETQYF
-	-	TRBV29-1	TRBJ2-5	TGCAGCGCTGCGTCAGGACAGCGGCGTGAGACCCAGTACTTC	CSAASGQRRETQYF
-	once	TRBV9	TRBJ1-1	TGTGCCAGCAGCGTAGCTGGGAGGGGAAACACTGAAGCTTTCTTT	CASSVAGRGNTEAFF
-	-	TRBV7-7	TRBJ2-2	TGTGCCAGCAGCTTAGAGGGCATCGGCACCGGGGAGCTGTTTTTT	CASSLEGIGTGELFF
-	few	TRBV7-6	TRBJ1-5	TGTGCCAGCAGCTTAGCATCGGATCAGCCCCAGCATTTT	CASSLASDQPQHF
-	-	TRBV14	TRBJ2-7	TGTGCCAGCAGCCCTAGATTAAGGCAGTCCCCAGGCTACGAGCAGTACTTC	CASSPRLRQSPGYEQYF
-	-	TRBV7-6	TRBJ1-2	TGTGCCAGCAGCTTAGGCAGTATCCCCCCCGTTGGAGGCTACACCTTC	CASSLGSIPPVGGYTF
-	-	TRBV24-1	TRBJ2-1	TGTGCCACCAGTGAGCCTCGGGGGGCATACAATGAGCAGTTCTTC	CATSEPRGAYNEQFF
-	-	TRBV3-1	TRBJ1-5	TGTGCCAGCAGCCCCTCGGGGGACAATCAGCCCCAGCATTTT	CASSPSGDNQPQHF
-	-	TRBV4-1	TRBJ1-2	TGCGCCAGCAGCCCGCCCCATCCGGAGAACTATGGCTACACCTTC	CASSPPHPENYGYTF
TRBD1	-	TRBV4-2	TRBJ2-7	TGTGCCAGCAGCCACCAGGGACAGGGGTTTCGCTACGAGCAGTACTTC	CASSHQGQGFRYEQYF
-	-	TRBV9	TRBJ2-1	TGTGCCAGCAGCGTTACTAGGTTCAGTGAGCAGTTCTTC	CASSVTRFSEQFF
TRBD2	-	TRBV29-1	TRBJ2-5	TGCAGCGTTGTGACTAGCGGGAGTGGGGAGACCCAGTACTTC	CSVVTSGSGETQYF
-	-	TRBV2	TRBJ1-5	TGTGCCAGCAGTGTACAGGGACCCCAGCATTTT	CASSVQGPQHF
-	-	TRBV5-1	TRBJ1-3	TGCGCCAGCAGCTTGGCAGGACAGCCTGGAAACACCATATATTTT	CASSLAGQPGNTIYF
-	-	TRBV7-6	TRBJ2-2	TGTGCCAGCAGCTCGGTCGGGGGCTCGGGGGAGCTGTTTTTT	CASSSVGGSGELFF
-	once	TRBV3-1	TRBJ2-5	TGTGCCAGCAGCCAAGGACCGGGCGTTGGTGAGACCCAGTACTTC	CASSQGPGVGETQYF
TRBD2	once	TRBV25-1	TRBJ2-3	TGTGCCAGCAGTGAATCGCGGGGGAAGAACACAGATACGCAGTATTTT	CASSESRGKNTDTQYF
-	-	TRBV6-1	TRBJ1-2	TGTGCCAGCAGTGAGGGCTTCTATGGCTACACCTTC	CASSEGFYGYTF
TRBD2	-	TRBV5-1	TRBJ2-5	TGCGCCAGCAGCCCGGGACTAGAGGCAGAGACCCAGTACTTC	CASSPGLEAETQYF
TRBD1	-	TRBV14	TRBJ1-1	TGTGCCAGCAGCCCCACTTTAGGGACAGGGGAGTACAAAGCTTTCTTT	CASSPTLGTGEYKAFF
TRBD1	-	TRBV4-2	TRBJ1-4	TGTGCCAGCAGCGCGCACAGGGGTGAAGGTGAAAAACTGTTTTTT	CASSAHRGEGEKLFF
TRBD1	-	TRBV13	TRBJ2-3	TGTGCCAGCAGCTTCAGGGGGCGTCTGGGGTTAGATACGCAGTATTTT	CASSFRGRLGLDTQYF
-	-	TRBV20-1	TRBJ1-3	TGCAGTGCTAGAGGCCAGGCGTACACCATATATTTT	CSARGQAYTIYF